This TCR beta chain was recorded in a study of blood T cell repertoires in COVID-19. Germline V gene data show CDR1 as GTSNPN and CDR2 as SVGIG (reference sequence). This CDR3 comprises 14 residues. J lost 8 bases, V lost 4 bases, and 7 bases had no gene match. Patients in Seattle were enrolled during active infection, then followed longitudinally. Clones were sequenced by immunoSEQ multiplex PCR, and TCRdb holds only the in-frame ones, with some missing. This sample has around 250,000 clones, with over 70% found just once. This receptor was taken from a woman between 65 and 79 years old with COVID-19, enrolled during active disease. V usage is TRBV30 and J usage is TRBJ2-1, with 11 bases fitting TRBD2. The sample was peripheral blood. Here the CDR3 DNA reads TGTGCCTGGATGACTAGCGGGGCCACGGATGAGCAGTTCTTC. It encodes CAWMTSGATDEQFF.